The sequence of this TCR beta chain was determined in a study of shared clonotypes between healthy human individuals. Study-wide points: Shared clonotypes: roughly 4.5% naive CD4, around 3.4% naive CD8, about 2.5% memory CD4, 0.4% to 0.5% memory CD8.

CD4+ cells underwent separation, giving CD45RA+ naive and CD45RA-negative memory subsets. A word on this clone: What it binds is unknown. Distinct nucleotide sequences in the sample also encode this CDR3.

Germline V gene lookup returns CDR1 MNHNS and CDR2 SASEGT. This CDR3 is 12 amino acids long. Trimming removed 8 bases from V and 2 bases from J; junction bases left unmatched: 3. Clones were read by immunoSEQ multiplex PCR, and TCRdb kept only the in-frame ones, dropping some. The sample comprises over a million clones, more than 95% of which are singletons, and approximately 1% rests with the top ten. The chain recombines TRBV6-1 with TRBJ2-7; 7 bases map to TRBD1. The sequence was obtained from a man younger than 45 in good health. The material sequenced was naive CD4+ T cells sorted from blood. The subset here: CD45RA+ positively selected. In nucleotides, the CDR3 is TGTGCCAGCCGACAGGGCCCCTACGAGCAGTACTTC. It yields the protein CASRQGPYEQYF.